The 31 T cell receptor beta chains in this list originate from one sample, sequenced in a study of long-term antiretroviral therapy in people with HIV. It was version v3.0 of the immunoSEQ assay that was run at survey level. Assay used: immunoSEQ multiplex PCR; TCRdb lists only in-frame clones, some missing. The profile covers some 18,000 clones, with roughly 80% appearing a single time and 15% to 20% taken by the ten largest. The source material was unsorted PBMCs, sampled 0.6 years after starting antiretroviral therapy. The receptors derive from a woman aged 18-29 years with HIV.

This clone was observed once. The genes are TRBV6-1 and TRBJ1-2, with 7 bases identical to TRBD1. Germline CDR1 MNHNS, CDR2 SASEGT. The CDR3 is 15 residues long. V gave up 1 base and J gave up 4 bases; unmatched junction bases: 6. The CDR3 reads CASSEEEGASYGYTF. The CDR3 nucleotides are TGTGCCAGCAGTGAAGAGGAGGGGGCAAGCTATGGCTACACCTTC.

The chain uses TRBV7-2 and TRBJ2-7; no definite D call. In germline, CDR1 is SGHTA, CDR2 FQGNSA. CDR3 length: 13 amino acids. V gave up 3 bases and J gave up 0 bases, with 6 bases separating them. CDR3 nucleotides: TGTGCCAGCAGCTTTTCCAGCTCCTACGAGCAGTACTTC. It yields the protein CASSFSSSYEQYF.

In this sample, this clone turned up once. As DNA, the CDR3 is TGCGCCAGCAGTGAGTCTGGCCGTGGGAATGAGCAGTTCTTC. Its translation: CASSESGRGNEQFF. The rearrangement joins TRBV10-1 to TRBJ2-1; no clear D. Trimming shortened V by 0 bases and J by 7 bases, and 10 bases separated the two germline ends. The CDR3 has 14 amino acids. CDR1 and CDR2 from the germline V gene are WNHNN and SYGVQD (reference sequence).

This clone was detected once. For the CDR3, the DNA is TGTGCCAGCAGCTTGGGGGCAGGGACCAAAAACATTCAGTACTTC. Encoded protein: CASSLGAGTKNIQYF. The rearrangement links TRBV7-9 to TRBJ2-4, with D possibly TRBD1 on 6 matching bases. The germline gives CDR1 SEHNR, CDR2 FQNEAQ (reference sequence). Trimming stripped 3 bases from V and 2 bases from J, with 11 bases between. The CDR3 consists of 15 residues.

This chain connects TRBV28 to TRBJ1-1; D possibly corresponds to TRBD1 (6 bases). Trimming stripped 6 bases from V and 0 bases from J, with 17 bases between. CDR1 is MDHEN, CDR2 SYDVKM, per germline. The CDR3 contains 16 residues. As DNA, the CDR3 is TGTGCCAGCAGGTTCAGGACAGCACTGATGAACACTGAAGCTTTCTTT. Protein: CASRFRTALMNTEAFF.

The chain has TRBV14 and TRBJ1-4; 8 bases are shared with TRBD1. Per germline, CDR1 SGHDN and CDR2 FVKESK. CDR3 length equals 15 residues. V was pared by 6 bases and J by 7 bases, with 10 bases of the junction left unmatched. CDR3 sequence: CASREGGTGGEKLFF. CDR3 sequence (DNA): TGTGCCAGCAGAGAAGGGGGGACAGGCGGTGAAAAACTGTTTTTT.

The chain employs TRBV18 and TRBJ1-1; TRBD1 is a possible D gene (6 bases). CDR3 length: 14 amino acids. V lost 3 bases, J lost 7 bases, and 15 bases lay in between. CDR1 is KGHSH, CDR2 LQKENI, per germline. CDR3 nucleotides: TGTGCCAGCTCACCCGGGGGGGCGCCTGGTGAAGCTTTCTTT. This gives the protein CASSPGGAPGEAFF.

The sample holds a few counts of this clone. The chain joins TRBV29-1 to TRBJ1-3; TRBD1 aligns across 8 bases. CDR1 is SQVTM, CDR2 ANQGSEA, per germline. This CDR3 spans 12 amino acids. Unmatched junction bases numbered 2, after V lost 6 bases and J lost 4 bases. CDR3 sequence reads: CSVWTGGNTIYF. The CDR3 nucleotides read TGCAGCGTGTGGACAGGGGGAAACACCATATATTTT.

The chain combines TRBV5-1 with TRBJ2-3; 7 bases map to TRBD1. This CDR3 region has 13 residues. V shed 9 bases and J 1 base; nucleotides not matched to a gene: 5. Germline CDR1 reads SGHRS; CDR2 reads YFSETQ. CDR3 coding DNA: TGCGCCACCTCCGGGACAGGCACAGATACGCAGTATTTT. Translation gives CATSGTGTDTQYF.

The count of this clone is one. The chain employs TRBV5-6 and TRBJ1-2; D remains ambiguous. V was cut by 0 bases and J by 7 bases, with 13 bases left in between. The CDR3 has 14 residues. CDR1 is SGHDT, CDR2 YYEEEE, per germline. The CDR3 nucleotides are TGTGCCAGCAGCTTGGACCAAGGGATAGTTGGCTACACCTTC. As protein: CASSLDQGIVGYTF.

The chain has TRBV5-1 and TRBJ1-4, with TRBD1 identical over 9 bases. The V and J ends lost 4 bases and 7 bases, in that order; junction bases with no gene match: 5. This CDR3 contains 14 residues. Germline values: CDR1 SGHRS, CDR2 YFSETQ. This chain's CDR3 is CASSPDRGTEKLFF. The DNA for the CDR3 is TGCGCCAGCAGCCCGGACAGGGGTACTGAAAAACTGTTTTTT.

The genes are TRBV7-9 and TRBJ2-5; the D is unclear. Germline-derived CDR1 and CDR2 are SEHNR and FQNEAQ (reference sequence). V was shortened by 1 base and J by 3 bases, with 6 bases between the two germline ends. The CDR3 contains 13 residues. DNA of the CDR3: TGTGCCAGCAGCTTAGGTATGGAAGAGACCCAGTACTTC. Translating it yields CASSLGMEETQYF.

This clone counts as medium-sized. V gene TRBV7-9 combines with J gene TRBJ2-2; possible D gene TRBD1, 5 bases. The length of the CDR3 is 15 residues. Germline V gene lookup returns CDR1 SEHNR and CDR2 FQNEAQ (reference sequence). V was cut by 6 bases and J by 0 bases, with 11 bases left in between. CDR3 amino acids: CASRILTANTGELFF. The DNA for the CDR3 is TGTGCCAGCAGGATTTTGACAGCGAACACCGGGGAGCTGTTTTTT.

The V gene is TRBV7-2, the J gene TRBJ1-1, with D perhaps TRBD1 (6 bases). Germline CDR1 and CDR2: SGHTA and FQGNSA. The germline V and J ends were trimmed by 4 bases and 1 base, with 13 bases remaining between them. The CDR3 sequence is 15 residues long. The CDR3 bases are TGTGCCAGCAGCTCCTCGGGACAAACGAACACTGAAGCTTTCTTT. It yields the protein CASSSSGQTNTEAFF.

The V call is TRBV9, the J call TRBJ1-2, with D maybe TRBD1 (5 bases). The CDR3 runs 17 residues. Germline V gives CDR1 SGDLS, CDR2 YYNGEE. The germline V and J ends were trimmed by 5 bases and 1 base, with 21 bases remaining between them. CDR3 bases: TGTGCCAGCAGTGACTCCCCGAGGGAGGGGATTAACTATGGCTACACCTTC. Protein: CASSDSPREGINYGYTF.

This CDR3 is CASTLDRSSYNEQFF. The CDR3, as DNA: TGTGCCAGCACCCTGGACAGGAGCTCCTACAATGAGCAGTTCTTC. This chain uses TRBV27 with TRBJ2-1; TRBD1 aligns across 7 bases. With V trimmed by 7 bases and J by 0 bases, 6 bases remained unmatched. This CDR3 is 15 amino acids long. Looked up from germline, CDR1 is MNHEY and CDR2 is SMNVEV (reference sequence).

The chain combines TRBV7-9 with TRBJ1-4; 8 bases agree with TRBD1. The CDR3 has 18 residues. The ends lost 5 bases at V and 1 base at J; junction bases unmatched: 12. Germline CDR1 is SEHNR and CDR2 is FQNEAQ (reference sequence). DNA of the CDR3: TGTGCCAGCAGCACCTGGACAGGGATTCTAGGAACTAATGAAAAACTGTTTTTT. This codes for CASSTWTGILGTNEKLFF.

CDR3 residues: CASTLETREAFF. As DNA, the CDR3 is TGTGCCAGCACCCTAGAGACACGCGAAGCTTTCTTT. The chain couples TRBV6-1 to TRBJ1-1; D gene unclear. Trimming left V 7 bases short and J 8 bases short, with 14 bases between. Germline CDR1 is MNHNS and CDR2 is SASEGT. This CDR3 is 12 amino acids long.

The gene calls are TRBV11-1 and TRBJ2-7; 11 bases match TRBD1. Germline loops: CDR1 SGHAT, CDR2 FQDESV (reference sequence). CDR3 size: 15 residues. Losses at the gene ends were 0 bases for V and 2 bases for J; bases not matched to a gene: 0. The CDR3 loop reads CASSLAGQGAYEQYF. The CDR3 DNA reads TGTGCCAGCAGCTTAGCGGGACAGGGGGCCTACGAGCAGTACTTC.

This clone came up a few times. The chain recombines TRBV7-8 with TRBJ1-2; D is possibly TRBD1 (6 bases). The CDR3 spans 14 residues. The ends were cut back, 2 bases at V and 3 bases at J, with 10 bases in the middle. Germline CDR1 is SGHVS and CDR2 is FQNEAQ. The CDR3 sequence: CASSLPAGDYGYTF. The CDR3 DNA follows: TGTGCCAGCAGCTTACCGGCAGGGGACTATGGCTACACCTTC.

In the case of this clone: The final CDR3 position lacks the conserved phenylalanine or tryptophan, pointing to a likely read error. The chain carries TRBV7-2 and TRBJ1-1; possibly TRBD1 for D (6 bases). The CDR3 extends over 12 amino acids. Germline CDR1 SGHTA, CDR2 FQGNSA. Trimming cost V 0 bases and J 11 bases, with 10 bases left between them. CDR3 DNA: TGTGCCAGCAGCTTAGCAGGGGGTTGGGCTTTCCTT. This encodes CASSLAGGWAFL.

The CDR3: CASSLAGEFYGYTF. CDR3 DNA sequence: TGTGCCAGCAGCTTGGCCGGGGAATTCTATGGCTACACCTTC. The chain employs TRBV5-5 and TRBJ1-2, with D unresolved. V lost 0 bases and J lost 4, with 10 bases in between. Germline V gives CDR1 SGHKS, CDR2 YYEKEE (reference sequence). The CDR3 has 14 amino acids. Together with reference TRBV5-5 and TRBJ1-2, the CDR3 gives the full variable domain: DAGVTQSPTHLIKTRGQQVTLRCSPISGHKSVSWYQQVLGQGPQFIFQYYEKEERGRGNFPDRFSARQFPNYSSELNVNALLLGDSALYLCASSLAGEFYGYTFGSGTRLTVV.

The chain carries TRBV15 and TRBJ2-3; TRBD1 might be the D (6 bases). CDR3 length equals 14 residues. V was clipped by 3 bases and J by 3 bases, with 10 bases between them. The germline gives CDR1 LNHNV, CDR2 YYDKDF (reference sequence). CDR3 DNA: TGTGCCACCAGCAGCGGACAGTTAACAGATACGCAGTATTTT. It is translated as CATSSGQLTDTQYF.

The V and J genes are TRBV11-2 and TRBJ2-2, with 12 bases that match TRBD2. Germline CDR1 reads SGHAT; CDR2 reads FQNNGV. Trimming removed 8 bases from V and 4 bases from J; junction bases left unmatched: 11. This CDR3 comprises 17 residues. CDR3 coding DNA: TGTGCCAGCGACTGGACGACTAGCGGGGGTATCACCGGGGAGCTGTTTTTT. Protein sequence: CASDWTTSGGITGELFF.

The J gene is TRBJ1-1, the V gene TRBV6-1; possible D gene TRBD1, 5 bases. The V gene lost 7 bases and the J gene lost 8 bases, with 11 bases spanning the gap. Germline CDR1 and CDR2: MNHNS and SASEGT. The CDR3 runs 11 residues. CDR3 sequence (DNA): TGTGCCAGCAATCAGGGAACCGAAGCTTTCTTT. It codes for CASNQGTEAFF.

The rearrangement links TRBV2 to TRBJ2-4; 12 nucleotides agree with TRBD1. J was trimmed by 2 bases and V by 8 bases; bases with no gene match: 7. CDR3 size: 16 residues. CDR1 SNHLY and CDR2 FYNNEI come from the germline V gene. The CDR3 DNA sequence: TGTGCCAGCGGGACAGGGGGCGTCGGGCCCAAAAACATTCAGTACTTC. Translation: CASGTGGVGPKNIQYF.

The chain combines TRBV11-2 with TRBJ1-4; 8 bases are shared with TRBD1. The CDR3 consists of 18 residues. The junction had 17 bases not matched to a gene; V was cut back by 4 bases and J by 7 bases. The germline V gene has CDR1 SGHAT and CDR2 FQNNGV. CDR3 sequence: CASSSRPHRQGIGEKLFF. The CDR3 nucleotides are TGTGCCAGCAGCTCCCGCCCTCATAGACAGGGGATCGGTGAAAAACTGTTTTTT. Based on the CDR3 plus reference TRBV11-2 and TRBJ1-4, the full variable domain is EAGVAQSPRYKIIEKRQSVAFWCNPISGHATLYWYQQILGQGPKLLIQFQNNGVVDDSQLPKDRFSAERLKGVDSTLKIQPAKLEDSAVYLCASSSRPHRQGIGEKLFFGSGTQLSVL.

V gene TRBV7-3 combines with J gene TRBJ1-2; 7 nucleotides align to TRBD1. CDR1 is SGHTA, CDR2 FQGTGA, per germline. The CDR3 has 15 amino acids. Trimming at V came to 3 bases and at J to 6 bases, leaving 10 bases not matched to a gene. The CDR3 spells CASSFPGQRPDGYTF. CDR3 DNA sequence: TGTGCCAGCAGCTTCCCGGGACAGCGCCCGGATGGCTACACCTTC.

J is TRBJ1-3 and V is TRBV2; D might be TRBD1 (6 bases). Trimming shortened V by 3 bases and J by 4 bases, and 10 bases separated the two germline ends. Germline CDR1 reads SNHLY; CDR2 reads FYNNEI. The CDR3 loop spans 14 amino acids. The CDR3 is CASSEGASGNTIYF. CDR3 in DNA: TGTGCCAGCAGTGAGGGGGCTTCGGGAAACACCATATATTTT.

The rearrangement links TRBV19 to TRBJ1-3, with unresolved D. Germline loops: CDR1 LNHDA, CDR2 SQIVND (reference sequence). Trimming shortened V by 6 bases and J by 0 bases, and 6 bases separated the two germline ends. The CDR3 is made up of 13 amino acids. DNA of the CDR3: TGTGCCAGTAGGTGGACCTCTGGAAACACCATATATTTT. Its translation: CASRWTSGNTIYF.

The CDR3 reads CASSSRGLAVYEQYF. The CDR3 bases are TGTGCCAGCAGCTCACGGGGACTAGCTGTTTACGAGCAGTACTTC. This chain uses TRBV13 with TRBJ2-7, with 9 bases identical to TRBD2. The J segment lost 4 bases and the V segment lost 4 bases, leaving 8 bases of the junction unmatched. Germline V CDR1 and CDR2: PRHDT, FYEKMQ (reference sequence). CDR3 length: 15 amino acids.